Presented here are 11 T cell receptor beta chains from one specimen sequenced in a study of regulatory T cells in long-lasting Graves disease. Time point: persistent/refractory GD, antithyroid drugs over 5 years with positive TRAb. PBMC RNA served as the TCR library source. Arm-PCR of CDR3 regions with iRepertoire HTBI primers generated TCR beta libraries. TCRdb used MiXCR to reprocess the multiplex PCR reads, holding one entry per CDR3 protein. The data show 350,000 to 500,000 distinct CDR3 sequences, with roughly 23% seen just once and approximately 14% held by the top ten. The sequenced sample was peripheral blood mononuclear cells (PBMCs), obtained when the disease was refractory, from a patient treated with antithyroid drugs. All receptors come from a female donor with Graves disease.

There are many counts of this clonotype. The chain joins TRBV7-6 to TRBJ1-2, with D perhaps TRBD1 (6 bases). V lost 3 bases to trimming and J lost 2 bases, with 10 bases between them. CDR3 length equals 14 residues. The V gene's germline CDR1 is SGHVS and CDR2 FNYEAQ. As DNA, the CDR3 is TGTGCCAGCAGCTTGCAGGACAGCAACTATGGCTACACCTTC. This gives the protein CASSLQDSNYGYTF.

V is TRBV20-1 and J is TRBJ2-7; a possible D gene is TRBD1 (5 bases). This CDR3 is built from 11 residues. Trimming stripped 3 bases from V and 3 bases from J, with 6 bases between. Germline V gene sequence: CDR1 DFQATT, CDR2 SNEGSKA (reference sequence). In DNA form, the CDR3 reads TGCAGTGCTAGGGACATCTACGAGCAGTACTTC. Translated, it gives CSARDIYEQYF.

V is TRBV28 and J is TRBJ2-1; maybe TRBD2 (6 bases). The CDR3 is made up of 15 amino acids. Germline CDR1 MDHEN, CDR2 SYDVKM. Trimming took 6 bases from V and 6 from J, leaving 18 bases between them. In DNA, the CDR3 is TGTGCCAGCAGCCAATCGGGGGTCTGGGGCAATGAGCAGTTCTTC. The encoded protein is CASSQSGVWGNEQFF. Drawing the rest from reference TRBV28 and TRBJ2-1, the complete variable domain is DVKVTQSSRYLVKRTGEKVFLECVQDMDHENMFWYRQDPGLGLRLIYFSYDVKMKEKGDIPEGYSVSREKKERFSLILESASTNQTSMYLCASSQSGVWGNEQFFGPGTRLTVL.

In regard to this clonotype: One end of the junction varies from germline; a read error may be responsible. The chain couples TRBV6-9 to TRBJ2-7, with D unresolved. CDR1 is MNHGY, CDR2 SVAAGI, per germline. The CDR3 is 12 amino acids. The CDR3 nucleotides read TGTGCCAGCAGTTACAACTCCTACGAGCGGTACTTC. It translates to CASSYNSYERYF.

This clonotype was counted at least ten times. This chain uses TRBV27 with TRBJ2-2, with TRBD2 matching 11 bases. The J segment lost 5 bases and the V segment lost 6 bases, leaving 5 bases of the junction unmatched. The CDR3 loop spans 15 amino acids. From germline, CDR1 is MNHEY and CDR2 SMNVEV (reference sequence). CDR3: CASSLAGGPTGELFF. In DNA, the CDR3 is TGTGCCAGCAGCTTAGCGGGAGGGCCAACCGGGGAGCTGTTTTTT.

This clonotype has a handful of counts. J is TRBJ2-3 and V is TRBV28, with 12 bases that match TRBD2. V was pared by 3 bases and J by 1 base, with 5 bases of the junction left unmatched. CDR3 length equals 17 residues. Germline V gene sequence: CDR1 MDHEN, CDR2 SYDVKM. CDR3 amino acids: CASSLEWTSGGTDTQYF. CDR3 sequence (DNA): TGTGCCAGCAGTTTGGAATGGACTAGCGGGGGCACAGATACGCAGTATTTT.

This clonotype was detected a few times. The rearrangement joins TRBV19 to TRBJ2-2; 11 positions match TRBD2. The CDR3 consists of 16 residues. V was clipped by 1 base and J by 3 bases; unmatched bases: 1. Germline CDR1 and CDR2: LNHDA and SQIVND (reference sequence). The CDR3 DNA reads TGTGCCAGTAGTATAGGGGGACTAGCGGACACCGGGGAGCTGTTTTTT. Protein product: CASSIGGLADTGELFF.

This clonotype was seen ten or more times. The rearrangement joins TRBV28 to TRBJ2-5; 10 nucleotides line up with TRBD1. Germline CDR1 MDHEN, CDR2 SYDVKM. V dropped 9 bases and J dropped 5; count of bases not matched to a gene: 15. The CDR3 loop spans 16 amino acids. DNA for the CDR3: TGTGCCAGTAGAAGGTCGACAGGGGGCTGGGGGGAGACCCAGTACTTC. Protein: CASRRSTGGWGETQYF.

This clonotype has only a few counts. The V gene is TRBV7-9, the J gene TRBJ1-2; D unclear. The V gene's germline CDR1 is SEHNR and CDR2 FQNEAQ (reference sequence). The CDR3 is 13 residues long. Trimming shortened V by 6 bases and J by 6 bases, and 14 bases separated the two germline ends. CDR3 protein: CASSFPNSDGYTF. CDR3 DNA sequence: TGTGCCAGCAGTTTTCCAAACAGCGATGGCTACACCTTC.

The V and J genes are TRBV19 and TRBJ1-6; possibly TRBD1 for D (6 bases). Germline lookup yields CDR1 LNHDA and CDR2 SQIVND (reference sequence). V was pared by 7 bases and J by 10 bases, with 11 bases between. The CDR3 extends over 12 amino acids. The CDR3 nucleotides read TGTGCCAGTAAACAGGGTTACTCACCCCTCCACTTT. This codes for CASKQGYSPLHF.

This rearrangement joins TRBV11-2 to TRBJ2-5, with unresolved D. Trimming took 5 bases from V and 1 from J, leaving 14 bases between them. Germline CDR1 SGHAT, CDR2 FQNNGV. The CDR3 is 15 amino acids. CDR3 in DNA: TGTGCCAGCAGCCTACTCGAGTCCCTCCAAGAGACCCAGTACTTC. Translated: CASSLLESLQETQYF.